A single count supports the clone carrying this T cell receptor (beta chain). The target antigen is unknown. Sequenced by immunoSEQ multiplex PCR; TCRdb stores in-frame clones only, minus some. The repertoire includes just under 150,000 clones, roughly 87% of them detected once, and under 7% sits in the top ten. The data are from a study of T cell responses to AZD1222 COVID-19 vaccine. Overall study findings and caveats: Of spike-specific TCRs, nearly half reportedly target regions left unmutated in variants. The number of AZD1222 recipients seropositive at baseline was only 6 or 7.

CDR1 SGDLS and CDR2 YYNGEE come from the germline V gene. V was trimmed by 1 base and J by 10 bases, leaving 18 bases between them. The CDR3 sequence is 15 residues long. This TCR was sampled from an adult who received the MenACWY meningococcal vaccine as a control. Sequences were derived from peripheral blood, sampled 28 days after the second dose of the MenACWY control vaccine. This rearrangement joins TRBV9 to TRBJ2-1; D gene ambiguous. The CDR3 loop is CASSVSSGRRGEQFF. CDR3 DNA sequence: TGTGCCAGCAGCGTATCCTCCGGGCGGCGTGGGGAGCAGTTCTTC.